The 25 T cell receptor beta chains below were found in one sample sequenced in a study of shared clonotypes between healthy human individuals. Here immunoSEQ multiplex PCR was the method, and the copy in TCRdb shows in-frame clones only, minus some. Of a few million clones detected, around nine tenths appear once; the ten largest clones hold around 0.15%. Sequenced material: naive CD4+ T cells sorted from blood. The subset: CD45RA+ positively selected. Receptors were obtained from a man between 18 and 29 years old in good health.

CDR3 protein: CASSTGRDLSEQYF. DNA for the CDR3: TGTGCCAGTAGTACCGGCCGGGACTTGTCCGAGCAGTACTTC. The chain couples TRBV19 to TRBJ2-7; TRBD2 is a possible D gene (6 bases). CDR1 and CDR2 from the germline V gene are LNHDA and SQIVND (reference sequence). V was shortened by 4 bases and J by 6 bases, with 16 bases between the two germline ends. The CDR3 runs to 14 residues.

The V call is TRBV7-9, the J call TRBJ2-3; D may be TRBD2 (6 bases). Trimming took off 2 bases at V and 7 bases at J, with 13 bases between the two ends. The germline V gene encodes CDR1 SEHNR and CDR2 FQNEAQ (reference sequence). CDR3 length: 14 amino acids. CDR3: CASSLWGESNTQYF. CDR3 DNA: TGTGCCAGCAGCTTATGGGGGGAATCGAATACGCAGTATTTT. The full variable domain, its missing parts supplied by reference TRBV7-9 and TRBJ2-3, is DTGVSQNPRHKITKRGQNVTFRCDPISEHNRLYWYRQTLGQGPEFLTYFQNEAQLEKSRLLSDRFSAERPKGSFSTLEIQRTEQGDSAMYLCASSLWGESNTQYFGPGTRLTVL.

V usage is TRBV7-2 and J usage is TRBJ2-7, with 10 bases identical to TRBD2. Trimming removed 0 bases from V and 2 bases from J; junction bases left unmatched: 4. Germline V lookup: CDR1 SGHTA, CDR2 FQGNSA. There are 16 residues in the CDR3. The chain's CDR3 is CASSLAPGLATYEQYF. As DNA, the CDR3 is TGTGCCAGCAGCTTAGCGCCGGGACTAGCGACCTACGAGCAGTACTTC.

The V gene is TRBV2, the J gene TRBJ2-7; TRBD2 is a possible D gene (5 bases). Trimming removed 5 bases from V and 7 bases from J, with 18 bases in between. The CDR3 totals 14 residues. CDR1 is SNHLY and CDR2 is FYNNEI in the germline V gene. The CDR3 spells CASSTKVASGEQYF. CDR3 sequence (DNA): TGTGCCAGCAGTACCAAAGTAGCCTCGGGAGAGCAGTACTTC.

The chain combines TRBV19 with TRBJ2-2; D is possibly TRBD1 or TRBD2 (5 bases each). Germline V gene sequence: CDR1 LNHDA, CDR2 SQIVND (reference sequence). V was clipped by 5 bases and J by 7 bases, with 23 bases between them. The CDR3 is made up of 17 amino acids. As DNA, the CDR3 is TGTGCCAGTAGTGTCGACAGCCCAGGACTCATCGTCGGGGAGCTGTTTTTT. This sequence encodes CASSVDSPGLIVGELFF.

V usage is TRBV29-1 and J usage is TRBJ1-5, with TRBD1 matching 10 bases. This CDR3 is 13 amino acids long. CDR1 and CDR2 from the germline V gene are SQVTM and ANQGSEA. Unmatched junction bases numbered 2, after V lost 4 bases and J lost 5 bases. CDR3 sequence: CSVAGQGDQPQHF. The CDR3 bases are TGCAGCGTTGCAGGACAGGGGGATCAGCCCCAGCATTTT. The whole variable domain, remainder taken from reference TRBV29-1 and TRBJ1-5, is SAVISQKPSRDICQRGTSLTIQCQVDSQVTMMFWYRQQPGQSLTLIATANQGSEATYESGFVIDKFPISRPNLTFSTLTVSNMSPEDSSIYLCSVAGQGDQPQHFGDGTRLSIL.

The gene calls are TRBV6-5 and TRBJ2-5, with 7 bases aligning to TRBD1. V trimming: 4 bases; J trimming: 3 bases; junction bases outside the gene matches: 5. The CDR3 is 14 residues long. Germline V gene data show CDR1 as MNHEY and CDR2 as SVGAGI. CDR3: CASSSGQLKETQYF. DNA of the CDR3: TGTGCCAGCAGTTCGGGACAGCTTAAAGAGACCCAGTACTTC.

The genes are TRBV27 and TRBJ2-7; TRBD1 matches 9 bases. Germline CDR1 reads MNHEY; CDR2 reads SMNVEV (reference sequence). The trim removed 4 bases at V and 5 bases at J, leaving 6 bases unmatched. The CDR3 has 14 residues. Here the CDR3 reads CASSSTGTGNEQYF. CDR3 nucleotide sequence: TGTGCCAGCAGTTCGACCGGGACAGGGAACGAGCAGTACTTC.

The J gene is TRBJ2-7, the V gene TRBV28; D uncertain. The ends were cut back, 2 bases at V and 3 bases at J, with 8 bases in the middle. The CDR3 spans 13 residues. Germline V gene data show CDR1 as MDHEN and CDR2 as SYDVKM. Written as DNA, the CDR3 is TGTGCCAGCAGTTTACAGAATAACTACGAGCAGTACTTC. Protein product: CASSLQNNYEQYF.

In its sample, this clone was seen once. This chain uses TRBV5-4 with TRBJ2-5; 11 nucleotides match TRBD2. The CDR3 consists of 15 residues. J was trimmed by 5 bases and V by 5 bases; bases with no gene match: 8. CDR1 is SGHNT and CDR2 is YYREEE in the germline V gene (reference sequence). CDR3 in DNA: TGTGCCAGCAGGACTCTAGCGGGAGGCTTTGAGACCCAGTACTTC. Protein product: CASRTLAGGFETQYF.

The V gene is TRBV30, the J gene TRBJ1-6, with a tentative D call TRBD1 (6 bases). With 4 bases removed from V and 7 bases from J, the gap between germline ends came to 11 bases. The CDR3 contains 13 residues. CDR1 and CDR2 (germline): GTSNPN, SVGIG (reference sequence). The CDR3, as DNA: TGTGCCTGGATGATCGGGGGCAATTCACCCCTCCACTTT. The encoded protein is CAWMIGGNSPLHF. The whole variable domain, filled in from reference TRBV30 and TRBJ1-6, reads SQTIHQWPATLVQPVGSPLSLECTVEGTSNPNLYWYRQAAGRGLQLLFYSVGIGQISSEVPQNLSASRPQDRQFILSSKKLLLSDSGFYLCAWMIGGNSPLHFGNGTRLTVT.

Written as DNA, the CDR3 is TGTGCCAGTAGTCACCGGACAGGGGGAATCAATCAGCCCCAGCATTTT. Encoded protein: CASSHRTGGINQPQHF. The chain couples TRBV19 to TRBJ1-5; 10 bases fit TRBD1. The germline gives CDR1 LNHDA, CDR2 SQIVND (reference sequence). The trim removed 5 bases at V and 3 bases at J, leaving 7 bases unmatched. The CDR3 spans 16 residues. The full variable domain, completed using reference TRBV19 and TRBJ1-5, is DGGITQSPKYLFRKEGQNVTLSCEQNLNHDAMYWYRQDPGQGLRLIYYSQIVNDFQKGDIAEGYSVSREKKESFPLTVTSAQKNPTAFYLCASSHRTGGINQPQHFGDGTRLSIL.

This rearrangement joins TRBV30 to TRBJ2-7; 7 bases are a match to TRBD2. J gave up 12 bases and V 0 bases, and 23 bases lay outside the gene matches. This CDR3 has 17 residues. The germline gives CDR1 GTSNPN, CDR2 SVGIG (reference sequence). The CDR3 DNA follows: TGTGCCTGGAGTGTACAAGGGTGGAGGATCCAAAGCGGGGAGTGGTACTTC. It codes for CAWSVQGWRIQSGEWYF.

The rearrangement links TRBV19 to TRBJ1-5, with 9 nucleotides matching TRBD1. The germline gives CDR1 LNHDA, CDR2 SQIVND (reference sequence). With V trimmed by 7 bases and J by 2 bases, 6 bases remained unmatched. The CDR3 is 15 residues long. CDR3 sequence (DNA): TGTGCCAGTACTATGACAGGGGGACGCAATCAGCCCCAGCATTTT. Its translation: CASTMTGGRNQPQHF.

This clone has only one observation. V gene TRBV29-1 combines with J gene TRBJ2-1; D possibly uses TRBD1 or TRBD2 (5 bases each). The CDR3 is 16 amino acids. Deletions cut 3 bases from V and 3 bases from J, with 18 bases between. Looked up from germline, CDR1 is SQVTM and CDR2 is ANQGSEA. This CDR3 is CSVEGTARRIYNEQFF. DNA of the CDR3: TGCAGCGTTGAGGGGACGGCGCGGAGAATCTACAATGAGCAGTTCTTC.

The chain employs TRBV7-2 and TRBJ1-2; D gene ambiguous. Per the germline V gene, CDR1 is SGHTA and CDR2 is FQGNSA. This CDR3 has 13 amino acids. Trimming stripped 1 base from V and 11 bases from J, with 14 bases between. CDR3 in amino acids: CASSLDGLGEYTF. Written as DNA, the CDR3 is TGTGCCAGCAGCTTAGACGGACTGGGCGAGTACACCTTC.

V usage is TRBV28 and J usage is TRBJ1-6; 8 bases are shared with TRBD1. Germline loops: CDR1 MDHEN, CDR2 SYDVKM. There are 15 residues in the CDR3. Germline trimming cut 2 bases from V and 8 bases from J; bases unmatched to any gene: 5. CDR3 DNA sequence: TGTGCCAGCAGTTTAGGGGACAGGTACGATTCACCCCTCCACTTT. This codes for CASSLGDRYDSPLHF.

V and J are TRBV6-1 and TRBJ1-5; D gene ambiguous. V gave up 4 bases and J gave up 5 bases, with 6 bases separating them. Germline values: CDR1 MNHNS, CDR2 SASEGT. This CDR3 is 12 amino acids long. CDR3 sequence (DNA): TGTGCCAGCAGTGTCGGGGATCAGCCCCAGCATTTT. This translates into CASSVGDQPQHF.

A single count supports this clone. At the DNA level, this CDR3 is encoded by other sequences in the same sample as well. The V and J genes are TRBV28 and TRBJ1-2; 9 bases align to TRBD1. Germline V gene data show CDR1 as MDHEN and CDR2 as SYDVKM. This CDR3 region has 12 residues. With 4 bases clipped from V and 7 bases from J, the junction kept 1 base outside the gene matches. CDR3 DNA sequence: TGTGCCAGCAGTTCGACAGGGGGTGGCTACACCTTC. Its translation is CASSSTGGGYTF.

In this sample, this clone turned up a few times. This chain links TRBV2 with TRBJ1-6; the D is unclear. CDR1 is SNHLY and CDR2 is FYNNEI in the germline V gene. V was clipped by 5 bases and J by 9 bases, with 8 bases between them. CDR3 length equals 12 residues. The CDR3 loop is CASSRPTSPLHF. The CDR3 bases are TGTGCCAGCAGTCGGCCTACTTCACCCCTCCACTTT.

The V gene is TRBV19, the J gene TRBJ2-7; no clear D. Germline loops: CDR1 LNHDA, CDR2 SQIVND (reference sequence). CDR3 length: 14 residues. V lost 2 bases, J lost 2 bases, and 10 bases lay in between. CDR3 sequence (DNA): TGTGCCAGTAGTATAACCCCCGAAGCCTACGAGCAGTACTTC. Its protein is CASSITPEAYEQYF.

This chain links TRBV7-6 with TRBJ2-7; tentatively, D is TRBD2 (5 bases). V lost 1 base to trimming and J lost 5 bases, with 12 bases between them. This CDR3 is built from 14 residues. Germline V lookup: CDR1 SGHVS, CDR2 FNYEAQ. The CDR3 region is CASSLGLADDEQYF. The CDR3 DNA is TGTGCCAGCAGCTTAGGCCTAGCTGATGACGAGCAGTACTTC.

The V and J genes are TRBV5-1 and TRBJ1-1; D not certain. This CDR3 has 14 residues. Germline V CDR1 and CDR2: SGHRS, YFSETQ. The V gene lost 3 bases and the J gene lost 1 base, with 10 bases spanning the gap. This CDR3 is CASSSGSQNTEAFF. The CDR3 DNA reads TGCGCCAGCAGCTCTGGCAGTCAGAACACTGAAGCTTTCTTT.

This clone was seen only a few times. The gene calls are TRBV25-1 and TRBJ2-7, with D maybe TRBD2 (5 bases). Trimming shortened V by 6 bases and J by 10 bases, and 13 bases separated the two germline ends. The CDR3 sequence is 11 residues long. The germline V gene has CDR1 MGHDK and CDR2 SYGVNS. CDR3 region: CASSGVGRQYF. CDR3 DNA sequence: TGTGCCAGCAGCGGGGTGGGCAGACAGTACTTC.

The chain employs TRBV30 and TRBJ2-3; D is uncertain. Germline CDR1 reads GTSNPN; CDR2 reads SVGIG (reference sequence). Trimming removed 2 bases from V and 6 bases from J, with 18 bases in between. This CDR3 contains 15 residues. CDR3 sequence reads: CAWSYIKGFTDTQYF. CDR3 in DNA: TGTGCCTGGAGTTACATTAAGGGCTTTACTGATACGCAGTATTTT.